This T cell receptor beta chain was sequenced in a study of cytomegalovirus exposure and HLA in healthy donors. Overall study results and limits: Later analysis suggested most CMV-associated TCR beta chains were HLA-restricted.

Primers: 60 Vbeta forward and 13 Jbeta reverse. TCRdb keeps only in-frame clones here, not all; method: immunoSEQ multiplex PCR. The data contain hundreds of thousands of clones, about 80% of them seen just once; the ten biggest clones take up approximately 1.8%. With regard to this clone: Its antigen is as yet unknown.

The CDR3 extends over 14 amino acids. Trimming at V came to 11 bases and at J to 2 bases, leaving 9 bases not matched to a gene. Germline assignment: CDR1 SNHLY and CDR2 FYNNEI. This rearrangement joins TRBV2 to TRBJ2-7, with 10 positions matching TRBD2. The TCR was taken from a male donor in good health and CMV-seronegative. The sample taken for sequencing was PBMCs. The CDR3, as DNA: TGTGCCCGTTCGGAGCTAGCGGGGGCCTACGAGCAGTACTTC. It yields the protein CARSELAGAYEQYF. Using reference TRBV2 and TRBJ2-7 for the parts outside the CDR3, the full variable domain is EPEVTQTPSHQVTQMGQEVILRCVPISNHLYFYWYRQILGQKVEFLVSFYNNEISEKSEIFDDQFSVERPDGSNFTLKIRSTKLEDSAMYFCARSELAGAYEQYFGPGTRLTVT.